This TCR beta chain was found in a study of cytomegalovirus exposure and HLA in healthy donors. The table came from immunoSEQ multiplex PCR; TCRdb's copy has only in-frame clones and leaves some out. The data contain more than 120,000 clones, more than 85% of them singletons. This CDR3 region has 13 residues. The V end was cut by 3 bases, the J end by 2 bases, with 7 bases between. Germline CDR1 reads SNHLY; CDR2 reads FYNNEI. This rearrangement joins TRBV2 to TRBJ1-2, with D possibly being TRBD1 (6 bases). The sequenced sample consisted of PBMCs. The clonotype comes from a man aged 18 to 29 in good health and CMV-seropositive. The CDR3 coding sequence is TGTGCCAGCAGTGAGGACAGAAACTATGGCTACACCTTC. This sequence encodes CASSEDRNYGYTF. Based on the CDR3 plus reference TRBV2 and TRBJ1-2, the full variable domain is EPEVTQTPSHQVTQMGQEVILRCVPISNHLYFYWYRQILGQKVEFLVSFYNNEISEKSEIFDDQFSVERPDGSNFTLKIRSTKLEDSAMYFCASSEDRNYGYTFGSGTRLTVV.